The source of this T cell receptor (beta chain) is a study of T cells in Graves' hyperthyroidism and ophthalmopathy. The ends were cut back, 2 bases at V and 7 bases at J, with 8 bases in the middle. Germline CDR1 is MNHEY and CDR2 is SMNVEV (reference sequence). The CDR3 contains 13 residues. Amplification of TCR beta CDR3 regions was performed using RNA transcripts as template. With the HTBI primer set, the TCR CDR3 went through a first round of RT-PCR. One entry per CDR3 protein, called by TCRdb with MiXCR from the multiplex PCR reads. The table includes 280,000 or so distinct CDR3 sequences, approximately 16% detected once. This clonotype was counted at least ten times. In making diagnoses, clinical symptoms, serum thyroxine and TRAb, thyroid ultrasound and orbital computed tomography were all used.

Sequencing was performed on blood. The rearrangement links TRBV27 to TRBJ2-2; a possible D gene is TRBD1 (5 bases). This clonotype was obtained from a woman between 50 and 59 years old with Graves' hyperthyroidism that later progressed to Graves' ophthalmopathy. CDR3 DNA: TGTGCCAGCAGTTTAAGGGGAAGCGGGGAGCTGTTTTTT. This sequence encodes CASSLRGSGELFF.